This T cell receptor beta chain is drawn from a study of T cells in Graves' hyperthyroidism and ophthalmopathy (dated by TCRdb to about 2019). Context from the whole study: Peripheral blood was sampled at the time of initial diagnosis, prior to any treatment. An independent validation cohort of under 20 hyperthyroidism patients and roughly 16 patients who later progressed to ophthalmopathy tested prospective prediction of ophthalmopathy. After blood sampling, hyperthyroidism patients were treated with methimazole at a starting dose of 30 mg daily, and ophthalmopathy patients were treated with high-dose intravenous methylprednisolone. To identify distinguishing TCR V-J signatures, a discovery cohort of 90 to 100 patients was used, comprising 43 with Graves' ophthalmopathy and 57 with stable Graves' hyperthyroidism. TCR Vbeta CDR3 sequencing of approximately 140 peripheral blood samples (over 40 ophthalmopathy, some 75 hyperthyroidism and approximately 17 progressor patients) is reported in the paper. The approximately 98 discovery patients were randomly divided into training and test sets at a 7:3 ratio. In six Graves' hyperthyroidism patients, the study also compared T-cell repertoires from thyroid tissue with T-cell repertoires from blood. The investigation overall reported the following: Most expanded thyroid clonotypes (frequency above 0.001) were also detected in blood, suggesting blood repertoires may reflect thyroid immune responses. In validation, the model predicted progression to ophthalmopathy a median of roughly 6.1 months before onset, with roughly 71% sensitivity and more than 72% specificity. Ophthalmopathy was separated from stable hyperthyroidism by a 13 V-J signature model, with 85% to 90% sensitivity and 81% to 82% specificity obtained in cross-validation and 80%/75% obtained in testing. Sample size was not statistically predetermined, and blinding of investigators to group allocation was not performed.

A patient counted as having stable Graves' hyperthyroidism if no progression to ophthalmopathy occurred over 18 months of follow-up. Hyperthyroidism patients were aged 18 to 65 years and newly diagnosed, with disease duration of less than 2 months. Any patient with an uncontrolled infection, another autoimmune disease, pregnancy or lactation was excluded. Diagnoses were based on clinical symptoms, serum thyroxine and TRAb, thyroid ultrasound and orbital computed tomography. PBMCs were separated from around 9.1 ml of fresh peripheral blood using Ficoll-Paque density gradient centrifugation. Trizol reagent was used to extract total RNA, and RNA quality was then checked on an Agilent 2100 Bioanalyzer. The TCR beta CDR3 regions were amplified from the RNA transcripts. For the first round of RT-PCR on the TCR CDR3, the HTBI primer set was used together with the Qiagen OneStep RT-PCR kit. Libraries were constructed in a second round of multiplex PCR, after which size selection and purification were performed. Libraries were sequenced paired-end with 100 bp reads on an Illumina HiSeq2000. The original methods were these. Raw data were processed with SOAPnuke, discarding reads with adapters, uncalled bases, mean Phred below 15, or no exact constant-primer or identifier match. High-quality paired reads were merged using COPE v1.2.5, and each unique nucleotide sequence was defined as a clonotype. MiTCR v1.1 was used to align clonotypes to the IMGT TRBV, TRBD and TRBJ reference segments. The analysis was restricted to V-J combinations with a frequency above 0.0001, which together covered 98% to 99.2% of the repertoires. The TCS score was defined as the ratio of F50 (clonal expansion) to E x V (chaos), calculated using BLOSUM62-based TCRdist between CDR3 peptides within each V-J. Welch's t-statistics and random forest reduced around 520 V-J features to about 13, which were used in a naive Bayes classifier (R e1071). TCRdb reworked the public reads: Q25 trimming with fastp, MiXCR clone assembly, productive beta chains retained. Rows matching on CDR3 protein sequence are summarized as one entry with the most common DNA and genes. V and J calls and clone size were set by TCRdb, not the authors. A total of 150,000 to 200,000 distinct CDR3 sequences appear in this sample, 17% of them only once. Approximately 28% of the sample is taken by the ten largest.

This clonotype was seen ten or more times. Its antigen remains unidentified. The record has no base qualities; no much larger clone is one base away. Per the germline V gene (reference sequence), LGHDT is the CDR1 and YNNKEL is the CDR2. Relative to germline, V is missing 5 bases and J is missing 1 base, with 3 bases of the junction outside any gene match. From the cysteine through the phenylalanine, the CDR3 covers 16 amino acids. Solely the CDR3 DNA is kept, with 48 bases framed from the first base. The chain is made from TRBV3-1 and TRBJ2-1; TRBD2 aligns with 12 central bases. The sample comprised blood. The TCR comes from a woman in her 50s with Graves' hyperthyroidism. The CDR3 loop reads CASSTGLAGSYNEQFF. The base sequence is TGTGCCAGCAGCACCGGACTAGCGGGGTCCTACAATGAGCAGTTCTTC.